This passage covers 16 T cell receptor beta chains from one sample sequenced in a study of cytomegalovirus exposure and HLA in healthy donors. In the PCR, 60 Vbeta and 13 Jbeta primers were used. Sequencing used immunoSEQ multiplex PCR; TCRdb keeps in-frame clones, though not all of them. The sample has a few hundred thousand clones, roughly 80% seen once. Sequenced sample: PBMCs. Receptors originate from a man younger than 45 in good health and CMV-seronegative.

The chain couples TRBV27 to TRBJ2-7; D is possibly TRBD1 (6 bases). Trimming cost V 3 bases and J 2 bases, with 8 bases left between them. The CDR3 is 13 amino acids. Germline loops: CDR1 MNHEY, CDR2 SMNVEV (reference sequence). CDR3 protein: CASSLAGAYEQYF. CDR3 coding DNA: TGTGCCAGCAGTTTGGCAGGGGCCTACGAGCAGTACTTC.

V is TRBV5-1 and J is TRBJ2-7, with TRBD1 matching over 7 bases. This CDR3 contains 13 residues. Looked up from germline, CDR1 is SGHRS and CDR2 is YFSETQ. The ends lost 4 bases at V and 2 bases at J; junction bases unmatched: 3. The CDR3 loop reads CASSRDSTYEQYF. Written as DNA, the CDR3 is TGCGCCAGCAGCAGGGACAGTACCTACGAGCAGTACTTC.

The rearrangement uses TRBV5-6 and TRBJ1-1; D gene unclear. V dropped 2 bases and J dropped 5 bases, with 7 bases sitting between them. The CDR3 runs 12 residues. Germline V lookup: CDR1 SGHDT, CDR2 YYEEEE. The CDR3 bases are TGTGCCAGCAGCTTTGGGAGAACTGAAGCTTTCTTT. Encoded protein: CASSFGRTEAFF.

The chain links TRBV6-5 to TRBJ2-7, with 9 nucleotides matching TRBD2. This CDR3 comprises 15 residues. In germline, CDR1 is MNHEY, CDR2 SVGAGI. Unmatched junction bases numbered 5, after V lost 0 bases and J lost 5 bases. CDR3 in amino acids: CASSYSAGGLDEQYF. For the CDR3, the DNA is TGTGCCAGCAGTTACTCAGCGGGGGGTCTCGACGAGCAGTACTTC.

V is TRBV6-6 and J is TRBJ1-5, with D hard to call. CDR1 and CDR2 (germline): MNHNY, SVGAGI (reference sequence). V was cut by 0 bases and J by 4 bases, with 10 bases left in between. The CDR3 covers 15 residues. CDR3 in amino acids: CASSYSGETNQPQHF. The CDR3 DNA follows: TGTGCCAGCAGTTACTCTGGAGAAACAAATCAGCCCCAGCATTTT.

The CDR3: CASSGDNEQFF. The DNA for the CDR3 is TGTGCCAGCAGCGGAGACAATGAGCAGTTCTTC. The rearrangement uses TRBV7-2 and TRBJ2-1; D not resolved. Germline V lookup: CDR1 SGHTA, CDR2 FQGNSA. This CDR3 contains 11 residues. V gave up 5 bases and J gave up 5 bases, with 4 bases separating them.

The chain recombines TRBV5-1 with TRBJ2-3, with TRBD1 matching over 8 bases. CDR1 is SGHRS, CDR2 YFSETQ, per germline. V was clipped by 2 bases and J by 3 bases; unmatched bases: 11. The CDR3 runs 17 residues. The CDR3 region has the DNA TGCGCCAGCAGCTTAAGCCCCGGGACAGGAATAACAGATACGCAGTATTTT. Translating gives CASSLSPGTGITDTQYF.

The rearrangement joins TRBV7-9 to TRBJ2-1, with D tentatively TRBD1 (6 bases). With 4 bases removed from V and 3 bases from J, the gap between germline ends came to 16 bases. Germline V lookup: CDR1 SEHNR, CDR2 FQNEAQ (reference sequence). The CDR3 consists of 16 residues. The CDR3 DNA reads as TGTGCCAGCAGCTCAAAATTCAGGGGAGACTACAATGAGCAGTTCTTC. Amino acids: CASSSKFRGDYNEQFF.

The CDR3: CAISESTVRTEAFF. In DNA, the CDR3 is TGTGCCATCAGTGAGTCGACAGTTCGCACTGAAGCTTTCTTT. This rearrangement joins TRBV10-3 to TRBJ1-1; D is perhaps TRBD1 (5 bases). Trimming shortened V by 0 bases and J by 4 bases, and 9 bases separated the two germline ends. CDR3 length: 14 amino acids. In germline, CDR1 is ENHRY, CDR2 SYGVKD.

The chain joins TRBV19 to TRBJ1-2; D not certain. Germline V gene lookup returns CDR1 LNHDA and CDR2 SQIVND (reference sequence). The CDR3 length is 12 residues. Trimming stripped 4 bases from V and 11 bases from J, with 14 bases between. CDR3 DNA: TGTGCCAGTAGTACCGGGAGACGCATATACACCTTC. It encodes CASSTGRRIYTF.

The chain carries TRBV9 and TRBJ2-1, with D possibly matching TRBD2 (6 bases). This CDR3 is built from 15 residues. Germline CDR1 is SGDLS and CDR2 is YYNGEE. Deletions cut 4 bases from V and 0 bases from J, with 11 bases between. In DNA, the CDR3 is TGTGCCAGCAGCCCCCGGGGGAGCTCCTACAATGAGCAGTTCTTC. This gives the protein CASSPRGSSYNEQFF. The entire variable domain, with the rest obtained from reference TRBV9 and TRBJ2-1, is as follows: DSGVTQTPKHLITATGQRVTLRCSPRSGDLSVYWYQQSLDQGLQFLIQYYNGEERAKGNILERFSAQQFPDLHSELNLSSLELGDSALYFCASSPRGSSYNEQFFGPGTRLTVL.

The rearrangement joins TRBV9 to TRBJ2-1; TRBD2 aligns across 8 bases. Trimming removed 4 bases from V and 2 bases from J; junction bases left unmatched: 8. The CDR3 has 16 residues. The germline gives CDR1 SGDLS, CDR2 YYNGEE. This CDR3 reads CASSSLSGGAYNEQFF. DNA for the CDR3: TGTGCCAGCAGCTCCCTGAGCGGGGGAGCCTACAATGAGCAGTTCTTC.

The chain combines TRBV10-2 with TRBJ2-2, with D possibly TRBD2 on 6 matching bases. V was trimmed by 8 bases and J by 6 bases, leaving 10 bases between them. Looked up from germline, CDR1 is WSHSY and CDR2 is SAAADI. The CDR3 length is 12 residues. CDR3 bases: TGCGCCAGCCTAGGAGGGGCCGGGGAGCTGTTTTTT. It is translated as CASLGGAGELFF.

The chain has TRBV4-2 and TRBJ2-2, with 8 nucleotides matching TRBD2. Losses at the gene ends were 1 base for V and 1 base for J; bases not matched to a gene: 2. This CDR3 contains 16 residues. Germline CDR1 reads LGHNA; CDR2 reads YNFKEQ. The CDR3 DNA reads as TGTGCCAGCAGCCAAGGTAGCGGGGAGAACACCGGGGAGCTGTTTTTT. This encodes CASSQGSGENTGELFF.

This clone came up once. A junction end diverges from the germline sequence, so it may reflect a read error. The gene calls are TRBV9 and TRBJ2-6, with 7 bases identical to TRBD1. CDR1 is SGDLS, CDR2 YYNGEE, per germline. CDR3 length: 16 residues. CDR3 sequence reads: CASSAEGGSGASVLTF. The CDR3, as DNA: TGTGCCAGCAGCGCCGAAGGGGGCTCTGGGGCCAGCGTCCTGACTTTC. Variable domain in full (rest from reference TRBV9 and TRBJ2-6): DSGVTQTPKHLITATGQRVTLRCSPRSGDLSVYWYQQSLDQGLQFLIQYYNGEERAKGNILERFSAQQFPDLHSELNLSSLELGDSALYFCASSAEGGSGASVLTFGAGSRLTVL.

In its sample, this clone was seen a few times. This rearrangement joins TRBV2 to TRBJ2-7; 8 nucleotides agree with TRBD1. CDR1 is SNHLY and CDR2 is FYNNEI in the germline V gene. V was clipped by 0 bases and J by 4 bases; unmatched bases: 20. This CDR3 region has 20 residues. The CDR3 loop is CASSEAPPRRQGSYTYEQYF. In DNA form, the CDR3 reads TGTGCCAGCAGTGAAGCGCCTCCGCGAAGACAGGGGAGCTACACTTACGAGCAGTACTTC. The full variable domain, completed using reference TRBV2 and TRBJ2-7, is EPEVTQTPSHQVTQMGQEVILRCVPISNHLYFYWYRQILGQKVEFLVSFYNNEISEKSEIFDDQFSVERPDGSNFTLKIRSTKLEDSAMYFCASSEAPPRRQGSYTYEQYFGPGTRLTVT.